Listed here is a single TCR beta chain. What it binds is not known. Germline CDR1 and CDR2: MNHEY and SVGAGI. V was cut by 8 bases and J by 5 bases, with 9 bases left in between. The length of the CDR3 is 11 residues. TCRdb analysed the 5' RACE reads with MiXCR anew, one entry per CDR3 protein. Of some 340,000 distinct CDR3 sequences listed, 13% were seen once; the top ten hold around a fifth. This sample is drawn from a study of T-cell memory formation after mild COVID-19. Whole-study context: Among the donors, TCR clusters were largely specific to each donor. Study outcomes and limitations: Clones which contracted sat mainly in CM and EM if CD4+, and in EMRA if CD8+. Clones that got smaller from day 15 to 85 had even CD4/CD8, while clones growing later tipped toward CD4+.

The V gene is TRBV6-5, the J gene TRBJ2-5; no definite D call. Sequencing was performed on PBMCs or a T cell subset sorted from them (not recorded which). The TCR was taken from a man aged 18 to 29 who had mild COVID-19 (a few samples of this study predate the infection). Cell type and time point are not known. The CDR3 DNA follows: TGTGCCAGCCCGTGTACGGAGACCCAGTACTTC. It specifies CASPCTETQYF.